The source of this T cell receptor (beta chain) is a study of beta chain features in type 1 diabetes. Expressed TCRB transcripts were sequenced because the entire RNA isolate underwent reverse transcription. Data came from immunoSEQ multiplex PCR; TCRdb stores just in-frame clones and leaves some out. The sample includes hundreds of thousands of clones, about 9.3% seen only once; the top ten take just under 0.035%. One heparinised blood draw averaging around 120 mL was given by each donor. Staining for CD45RO/CCR7/CD25/CD127/CD95/CD27 allowed sorting of CD4+ naive, central memory, regulatory and stem cell-like memory cells. Purity of each sorted population was above 95%. Trimming took off 4 bases at V and 1 base at J, with 10 bases between the two ends. The CDR3 is 14 residues long. The V gene's germline CDR1 is LNHNV and CDR2 YYDKDF (reference sequence). Findings of the study overall: Lower insertion and higher deletion counts appeared at VDJ junctions in type 1 diabetes patients.

About this clone itself: Its matching antigen is unknown.

The chain recombines TRBV15 with TRBJ1-1; possible D gene TRBD1, 6 bases. The receptor was derived from a woman between 18 and 29 years old in good health. Input material: naive CD4+ T cells from blood. The CDR3 DNA is TGTGCCACCAGCAAGGGGGGGGAGAACACTGAAGCTTTCTTT. Translation: CATSKGGENTEAFF.